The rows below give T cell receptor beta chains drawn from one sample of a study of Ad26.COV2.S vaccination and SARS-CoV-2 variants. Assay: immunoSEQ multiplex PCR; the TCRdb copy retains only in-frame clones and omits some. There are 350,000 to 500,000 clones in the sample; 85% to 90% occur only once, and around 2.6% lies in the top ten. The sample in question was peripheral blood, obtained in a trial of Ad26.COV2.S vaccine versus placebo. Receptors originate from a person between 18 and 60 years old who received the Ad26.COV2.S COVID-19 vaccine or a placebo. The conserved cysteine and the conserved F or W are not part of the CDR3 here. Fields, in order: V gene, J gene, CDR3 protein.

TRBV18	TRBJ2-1	ASSPRGDANEQF
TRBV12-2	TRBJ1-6	ASRLAGTGRNSPLH
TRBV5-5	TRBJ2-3	ASSLDAFTDTQY
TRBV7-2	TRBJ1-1	ASRRWDNTEAF
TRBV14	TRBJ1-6	ASSPTGAHSPLH
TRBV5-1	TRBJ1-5	ASSEGSEFQPQH
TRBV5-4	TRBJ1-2	ASSRGARAYGYT
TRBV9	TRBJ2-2	ASSLQGTAGELF
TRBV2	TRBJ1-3	ASRATGLSGNTIY
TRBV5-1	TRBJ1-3	ASSLVGDTIY